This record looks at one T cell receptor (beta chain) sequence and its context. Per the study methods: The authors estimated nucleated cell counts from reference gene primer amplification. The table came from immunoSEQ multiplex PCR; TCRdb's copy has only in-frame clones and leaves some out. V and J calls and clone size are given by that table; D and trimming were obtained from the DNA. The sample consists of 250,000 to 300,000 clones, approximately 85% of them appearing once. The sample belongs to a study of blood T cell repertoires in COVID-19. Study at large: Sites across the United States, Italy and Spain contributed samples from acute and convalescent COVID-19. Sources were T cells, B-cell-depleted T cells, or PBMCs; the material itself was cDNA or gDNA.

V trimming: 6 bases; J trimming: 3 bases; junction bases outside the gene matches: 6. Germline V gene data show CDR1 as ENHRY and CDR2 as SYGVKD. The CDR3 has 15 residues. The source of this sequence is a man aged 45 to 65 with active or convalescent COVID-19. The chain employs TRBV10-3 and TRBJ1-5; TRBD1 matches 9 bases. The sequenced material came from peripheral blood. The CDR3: CAISGQGNINQPQHF. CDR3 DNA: TGTGCCATCAGCGGACAGGGGAATATCAATCAGCCCCAGCATTTT.